Following are 18 T cell receptor beta chains from one sample sequenced in a study of T cell repertoires in cytomegalovirus infection. These TCRs' antigens remain unknown. TCRdb recomputed calls from the reads with MiXCR, one row per CDR3 protein. The table shows some 350,000 distinct CDR3 sequences, with nearly 35% occurring only once. The sequenced sample was cultured PBMCs, obtained from culture after CMV antigen stimulation. Receptors originate from a human donor in good health (CMV status not recorded). Some clones in this sample may be carry-over from other donors' samples.

The rearrangement joins TRBV20-1 to TRBJ1-2, with TRBD1 identical over 7 bases. The CDR3 extends over 17 amino acids. Germline V CDR1 and CDR2: DFQATT, SNEGSKA (reference sequence). V lost 6 bases and J lost 1; bases outside the gene matches: 17. CDR3 nucleotide sequence: TGCAGTGCATACTCCGGGACAGAGAACCAAATTAACTATGGCTACACCTTC. Amino acids: CSAYSGTENQINYGYTF.

The chain links TRBV5-1 to TRBJ2-5; D may be TRBD1 (6 bases). Germline values: CDR1 SGHRS, CDR2 YFSETQ. Trimming took off 4 bases at V and 1 base at J, with 17 bases between the two ends. CDR3 length: 16 residues. The CDR3 DNA is TGCGCCAGCAGCCCATTAATCGACAGGCCCCAAGAGACCCAGTACTTC. Translation gives CASSPLIDRPQETQYF.

This clonotype was found a few times. This chain joins TRBV10-2 and TRBJ2-2, with D possibly TRBD2 on 6 matching bases. Deletions cut 6 bases from V and 4 bases from J, with 15 bases between. The CDR3 contains 15 residues. Germline V lookup: CDR1 WSHSY, CDR2 SAAADI. CDR3 amino acids: CASSPRERITGELFF. The CDR3 nucleotides are TGCGCCAGCAGCCCTCGGGAGCGGATCACCGGGGAGCTGTTTTTT.

Turning to this clonotype: One end of the junction fails to match germline, which may point to a read error. The chain has TRBV7-9 and TRBJ2-3, with 11 bases that match TRBD2. There are 12 residues in the CDR3. The germline gives CDR1 SEHNR, CDR2 FQNEAQ (reference sequence). In DNA, the CDR3 is TGTGCCAGCAGCTGGCTAGCGGGAGGAAACGGTTTT. As protein: CASSWLAGGNGF.

This clonotype was seen ten or more times. The V and J genes are TRBV12-3 or TRBV12-4 and TRBJ2-1, with D possibly being TRBD1 (6 bases). V lost 5 bases, J lost 0 bases, and 14 bases lay in between. The CDR3 is made up of 16 amino acids. CDR3: CASSMGRGSSYNEQFF. As DNA, the CDR3 is TGTGCCAGCAGTATGGGTAGGGGGAGCTCCTACAATGAGCAGTTCTTC.

Only a few counts were recorded for this clonotype. The V call is TRBV7-2, the J call TRBJ1-2, with TRBD1 identical over 9 bases. The CDR3 has 13 residues. Per the germline V gene, CDR1 is SGHTA and CDR2 is FQGNSA. V was clipped by 8 bases and J by 2 bases; unmatched bases: 3. CDR3 nucleotides: TGTGCCAGCGCGGGGACAGGGAACTATGGCTACACCTTC. It encodes CASAGTGNYGYTF.

Many counts were recorded for this clonotype. The chain couples TRBV7-2 to TRBJ2-3; 9 bases match TRBD2. Trimming cost V 1 base and J 4 bases; bases outside gene matches: 9. The germline V gene has CDR1 SGHTA and CDR2 FQGNSA. The CDR3 extends over 17 amino acids. CDR3 coding DNA: TGTGCCAGCAGCTTAGTTGGAGCGGGAGGAGGGCCAGATACGCAGTATTTT. Translation gives CASSLVGAGGGPDTQYF.

There are many counts of this clonotype. This chain links TRBV7-8 with TRBJ1-3, with no clear D. The CDR3 is made up of 14 amino acids. CDR1 SGHVS and CDR2 FQNEAQ come from the germline V gene. V lost 0 bases, J lost 7 bases, and 10 bases lay in between. The CDR3 region has the DNA TGTGCCAGCAGCTTAGCGAGAGTGCCGAACACCATATATTTT. Protein: CASSLARVPNTIYF.

The J gene is TRBJ2-3, the V gene TRBV18, with a tentative D call TRBD2 (6 bases). Per the germline V gene, CDR1 is KGHSH and CDR2 is LQKENI. The CDR3 is 14 residues long. Trimming left V 5 bases short and J 2 bases short, with 11 bases between. CDR3 loop: CASSIAGYTDTQYF. The CDR3 nucleotides are TGTGCCAGCTCAATCGCGGGATACACAGATACGCAGTATTTT.

V usage is TRBV12-3 or TRBV12-4 and J usage is TRBJ2-2; 9 bases agree with TRBD2. This CDR3 is 16 amino acids long. The junction had 7 bases not matched to a gene; V was cut back by 3 bases and J by 5 bases. CDR3 loop: CASSFTAGGQTGELFF. The CDR3 nucleotides read TGTGCCAGCAGTTTCACTGCGGGAGGGCAAACCGGGGAGCTGTTTTTT.

J is TRBJ2-1 and V is TRBV10-3; D is ambiguous. This CDR3 is 16 amino acids long. Trimming removed 2 bases from V and 4 bases from J, with 15 bases in between. Germline V gene data show CDR1 as ENHRY and CDR2 as SYGVKD. The CDR3 DNA follows: TGTGCCATCAGTGAGCGACAAACGGCGGATTACAATGAGCAGTTCTTC. Amino acids: CAISERQTADYNEQFF.

The gene calls are TRBV27 and TRBJ2-1, with 9 bases aligning to TRBD2. With 6 bases clipped from V and 5 bases from J, the junction kept 20 bases outside the gene matches. This CDR3 is 19 amino acids long. The germline gives CDR1 MNHEY, CDR2 SMNVEV (reference sequence). CDR3: CASRHEIAGARPTHNEQFF. CDR3 bases: TGTGCCAGCAGGCATGAAATAGCGGGGGCTCGTCCCACACACAATGAGCAGTTCTTC.

The table lists this clonotype with a count of one. This chain connects TRBV11-3 to TRBJ2-7; 8 positions agree with TRBD1. The germline gives CDR1 SGHNT, CDR2 YENEEA. The CDR3 is 14 residues long. V lost 2 bases, J lost 5 bases, and 5 bases stayed unmatched. The CDR3 DNA reads TGTGCCAGCAGCTTAAGGCAGGGGGCGAACGAGCAGTACTTC. As protein: CASSLRQGANEQYF.

V usage is TRBV15 and J usage is TRBJ1-6; TRBD1 matches 9 bases. The CDR3 sequence is 17 residues long. Germline V gives CDR1 LNHNV, CDR2 YYDKDF (reference sequence). Trimming at V came to 0 bases and at J to 9 bases, leaving 9 bases not matched to a gene. The CDR3 DNA follows: TGTGCCACCAGCAGAGATTTTGGGACAGGGTCCTTTTCACCCCTCCACTTT. This codes for CATSRDFGTGSFSPLHF.

This clonotype was seen a few times. CDR3 loop: CASSSPALGETQYF. The CDR3, as DNA: TGTGCCAGCAGCTCCCCGGCCCTTGGAGAGACCCAGTACTTC. The rearrangement uses TRBV7-6 and TRBJ2-5; D ambiguous. Germline CDR1 and CDR2: SGHVS and FNYEAQ. The germline V and J ends were trimmed by 4 bases and 4 bases, with 13 bases remaining between them. The CDR3 loop spans 14 amino acids.

In its sample, this clonotype was seen many times. The chain carries TRBV7-3 and TRBJ2-1; TRBD2 matches 11 bases. V was clipped by 1 base and J by 1 base; unmatched bases: 3. Germline values: CDR1 SGHTA, CDR2 FQGTGA. The CDR3 sequence is 17 residues long. CDR3 sequence reads: CASSLMGLAESYNEQFF. In nucleotides, the CDR3 is TGTGCCAGCAGCTTAATGGGACTAGCGGAATCCTACAATGAGCAGTTCTTC.

This clonotype was seen only a few times. The V and J genes are TRBV20-1 and TRBJ2-5; D might be TRBD2 (6 bases). Germline CDR1 DFQATT, CDR2 SNEGSKA (reference sequence). The CDR3 is 18 amino acids. Trimming took off 3 bases at V and 5 bases at J, with 28 bases between the two ends. The CDR3 loop is CSASRARWPGAPVETQYF. In DNA form, the CDR3 reads TGCAGTGCTAGCAGGGCCCGGTGGCCGGGAGCGCCGGTGGAGACCCAGTACTTC.

This clonotype was seen only a few times. This chain connects TRBV6-1 to TRBJ2-7; 7 bases match TRBD2. The trim removed 4 bases at V and 2 bases at J, leaving 11 bases unmatched. The V gene's germline CDR1 is MNHNS and CDR2 SASEGT. This CDR3 contains 16 residues. CDR3 region: CASSVGASGSPYEQYF. CDR3 sequence (DNA): TGTGCCAGCAGTGTTGGGGCTAGCGGTTCCCCCTACGAGCAGTACTTC.